Here is one T cell receptor (beta chain) with its context. At one of its ends the junction is not consistent with the germline gene, which may arise from a read error. Total RNA was isolated from each sample in quantities of at least 5 micrograms. The record originates from a study of blood T cells in healthy people across ages. This CDR3 spans 14 amino acids. Germline CDR1 reads SGHRS; CDR2 reads YFSETQ. With a J-beta primer mix and a sample-barcoded 5' primer, a second PCR ran 7 to 11 cycles. Each cDNA molecule was tagged by a template-switch adaptor with 12 random nucleotides. TCRdb reanalysed the 5' RACE reads using MiXCR and keeps one entry per CDR3 protein. The sample lists roughly 900,000 distinct CDR3 sequences; under 30% were seen once.

The source is a woman older than 75 in good health. The chain couples TRBV5-1 to TRBJ2-5, with a weak D call TRBD1 (6 bases). Sequencing was done on a sample of blood. The CDR3 region has the DNA TGCGTCAGCAGCACACAGGGCCGTCAAGAGACCCAGTACTTC. It specifies CVSSTQGRQETQYF.